This T cell receptor (beta chain) comes out of a study of neurological immune-mediated disorders. Ten or more counts support this clonotype. Its antigen is undetermined. Germline and junction disagree at one end, which may indicate a read error. Each TCR transcript was tagged with a 10-nucleotide random UMI during 5'RACE. TCRdb redid the calling of the 5' RACE reads with MiXCR, one entry per CDR3 protein. This sample carries roughly 60,000 distinct CDR3 sequences, 3.5% to 4.5% of them seen once, and the ten largest clones take roughly 2%. Germline V CDR1 and CDR2: SGHTA, FQGNSA. The CDR3 spans 15 residues. Study-level findings and limits: None of the CDR3 amino acid sequences of expanded clones were shared across subjects, and this suggested private repertoires in all groups.

The receptor comes from a woman between 45 and 65 years old with multiple sclerosis. The chain combines TRBV7-2 with TRBJ1-6; D is undetermined. The sequenced material came from PBMCs. CDR3 DNA: TGTGCCAGCACCCCGCATGGCCCTACTAATTCACCCCTCAACTTT. Amino acid sequence: CASTPHGPTNSPLNF.